Following are 6 T cell receptor beta chains from one sample sequenced in a study of graft-versus-host responses after intestinal transplantation. Repertoires were generated with immunoSEQ multiplex PCR, while TCRdb's copy carries only in-frame clones and drops some. The sample comprises some 70,000 clones, roughly 84% of which are singletons, and 7.5% to 8.5% rests with the top ten. For these receptors, no antigen is known. This material consisted of unstimulated CD8+ T cells sorted from spleen or lymph node cells, taken before transplant. These receptors were obtained from a human donor who was the organ donor for an intestinal transplant.

The chain links TRBV7-9 to TRBJ2-2; possibly TRBD1 for D (5 bases). CDR3 length equals 15 residues. With 5 bases removed from V and 2 bases from J, the gap between germline ends came to 12 bases. Germline CDR1 is SEHNR and CDR2 is FQNEAQ (reference sequence). CDR3 loop: CASSKPQGNTGELFF. The CDR3 DNA follows: TGTGCCAGCAGCAAACCTCAGGGAAACACCGGGGAGCTGTTTTTT.

The chain couples TRBV6-5 to TRBJ1-6, with D maybe TRBD1 (5 bases). Germline V lookup: CDR1 MNHEY, CDR2 SVGAGI. This CDR3 is 14 amino acids long. Trimming left V 4 bases short and J 6 bases short, with 10 bases between. The CDR3 coding sequence is TGTGCCAGCAGTTCGACAGCGATTAATTCACCCCTCCACTTT. Translated, it gives CASSSTAINSPLHF.

The genes are TRBV7-9 and TRBJ1-1; no clear D. Looked up from germline, CDR1 is SEHNR and CDR2 is FQNEAQ (reference sequence). The CDR3 has 11 amino acids. Trimming took 2 bases from V and 11 from J, leaving 9 bases between them. CDR3 nucleotides: TGTGCCAGCAGCTTATATAGGGTGGCTTTCTTT. This gives the protein CASSLYRVAFF.

The chain recombines TRBV28 with TRBJ2-1, with 8 positions matching TRBD2. Looked up from germline, CDR1 is MDHEN and CDR2 is SYDVKM. The junction had 15 bases not matched to a gene; V was cut back by 3 bases and J by 8 bases. This CDR3 contains 17 residues. The CDR3 reads CASSFALAGISQDEQFF. DNA of the CDR3: TGTGCCAGCAGTTTCGCCTTAGCGGGGATATCTCAAGATGAGCAGTTCTTC.

The CDR3 sequence: CSVGTVNTGELFF. The CDR3, as DNA: TGCAGCGTAGGGACAGTTAACACCGGGGAGCTGTTTTTT. The rearrangement links TRBV29-1 to TRBJ2-2; 7 bases agree with TRBD1. The CDR3 loop spans 13 amino acids. Trimming cost V 6 bases and J 2 bases; bases outside gene matches: 3. The germline gives CDR1 SQVTM, CDR2 ANQGSEA.

The chain is built from TRBV4-1 and TRBJ1-1, with D perhaps TRBD1 (6 bases). This CDR3 spans 16 amino acids. Germline CDR1 and CDR2: MGHRA and YSYEKL. V dropped 3 bases and J dropped 3 bases, with 17 bases sitting between them. DNA of the CDR3: TGCGCCAGCAGCCATAGGGGGAACTACGGTGACACTGAAGCTTTCTTT. Amino acid sequence: CASSHRGNYGDTEAFF.